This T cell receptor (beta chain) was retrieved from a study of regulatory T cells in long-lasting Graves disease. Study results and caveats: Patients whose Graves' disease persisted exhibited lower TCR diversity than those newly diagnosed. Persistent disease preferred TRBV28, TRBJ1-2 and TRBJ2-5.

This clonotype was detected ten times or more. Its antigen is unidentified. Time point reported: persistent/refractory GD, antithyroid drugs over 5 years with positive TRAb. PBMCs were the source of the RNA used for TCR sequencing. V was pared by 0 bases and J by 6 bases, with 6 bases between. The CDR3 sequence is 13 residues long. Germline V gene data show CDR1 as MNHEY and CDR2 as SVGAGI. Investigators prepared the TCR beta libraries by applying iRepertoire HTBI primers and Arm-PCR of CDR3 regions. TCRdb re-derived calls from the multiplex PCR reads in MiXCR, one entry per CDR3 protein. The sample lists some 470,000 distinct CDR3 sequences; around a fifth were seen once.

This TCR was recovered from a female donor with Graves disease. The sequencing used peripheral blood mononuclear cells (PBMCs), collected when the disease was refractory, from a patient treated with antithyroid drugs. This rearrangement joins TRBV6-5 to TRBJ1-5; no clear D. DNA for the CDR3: TGTGCCAGCAGTTACTCGTTGTTTCAGCCCCAGCATTTT. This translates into CASSYSLFQPQHF.